This TCR beta chain was recorded in a study of blood T cell repertoires in COVID-19. Sequencing used immunoSEQ multiplex PCR; TCRdb keeps in-frame clones, though not all of them. Among approximately 500,000 clones listed, 88% were seen once. Sequencing input: PBMCs or T cells enriched from blood (not recorded which). The sequence came from a middle-aged woman who had recovered from COVID-19.

CDR3 sequence reads: CATQSKTSGHSNEQFF. The DNA for the CDR3 is TGTGCCACCCAATCCAAGACTAGCGGCCACTCCAATGAGCAGTTCTTC. The J gene is TRBJ2-1, the V gene TRBV18; 9 bases fit TRBD2. J gave up 6 bases and V 10 bases, and 16 bases lay outside the gene matches. Per the germline V gene, CDR1 is KGHSH and CDR2 is LQKENI. This CDR3 has 16 amino acids.